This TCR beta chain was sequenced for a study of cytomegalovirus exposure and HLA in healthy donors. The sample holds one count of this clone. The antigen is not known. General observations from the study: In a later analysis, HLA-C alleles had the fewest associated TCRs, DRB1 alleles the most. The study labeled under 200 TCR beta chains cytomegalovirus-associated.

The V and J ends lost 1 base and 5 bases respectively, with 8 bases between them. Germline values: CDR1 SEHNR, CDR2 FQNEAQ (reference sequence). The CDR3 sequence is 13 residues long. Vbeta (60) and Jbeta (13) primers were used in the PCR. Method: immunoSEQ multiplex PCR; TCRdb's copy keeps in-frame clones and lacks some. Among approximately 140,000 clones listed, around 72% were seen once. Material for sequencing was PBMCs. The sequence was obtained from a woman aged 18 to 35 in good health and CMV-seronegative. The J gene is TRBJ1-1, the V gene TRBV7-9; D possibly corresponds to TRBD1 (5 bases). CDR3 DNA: TGTGCCAGCAGCTTAGACCGGGGGACTGAAGCTTTCTTT. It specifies CASSLDRGTEAFF.